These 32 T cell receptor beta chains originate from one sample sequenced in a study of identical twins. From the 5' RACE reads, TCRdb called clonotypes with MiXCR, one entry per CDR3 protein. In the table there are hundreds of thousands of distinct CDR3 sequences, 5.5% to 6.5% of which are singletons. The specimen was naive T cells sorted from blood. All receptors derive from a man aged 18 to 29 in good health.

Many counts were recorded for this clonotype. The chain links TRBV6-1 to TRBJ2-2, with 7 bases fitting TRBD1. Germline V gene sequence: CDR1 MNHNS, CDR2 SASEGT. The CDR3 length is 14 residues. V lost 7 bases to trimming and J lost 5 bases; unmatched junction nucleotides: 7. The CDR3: CASTRQGVTGELFF. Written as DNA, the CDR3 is TGTGCCAGCACCAGACAGGGCGTTACCGGGGAGCTGTTTTTT.

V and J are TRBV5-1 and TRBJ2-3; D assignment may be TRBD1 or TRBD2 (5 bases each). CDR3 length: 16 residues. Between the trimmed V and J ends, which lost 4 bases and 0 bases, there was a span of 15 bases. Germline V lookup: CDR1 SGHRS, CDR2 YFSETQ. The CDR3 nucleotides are TGCGCCAGCAGCCCCGCCTGGGGGTCTAGCACAGATACGCAGTATTTT. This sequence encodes CASSPAWGSSTDTQYF.

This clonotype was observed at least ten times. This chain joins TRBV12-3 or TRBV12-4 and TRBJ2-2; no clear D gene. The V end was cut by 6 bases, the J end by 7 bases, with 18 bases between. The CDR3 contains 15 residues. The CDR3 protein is CASSSDSWVHGELFF. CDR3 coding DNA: TGTGCCAGCAGCTCCGACTCGTGGGTACACGGGGAGCTGTTTTTT.

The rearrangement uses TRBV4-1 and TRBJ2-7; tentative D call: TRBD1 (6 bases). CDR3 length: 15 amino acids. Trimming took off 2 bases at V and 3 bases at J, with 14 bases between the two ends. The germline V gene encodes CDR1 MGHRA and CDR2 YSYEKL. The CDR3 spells CASSQFAAGDYEQYV. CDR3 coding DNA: TGCGCCAGCAGCCAATTCGCTGCAGGGGACTACGAGCAGTACGTC.

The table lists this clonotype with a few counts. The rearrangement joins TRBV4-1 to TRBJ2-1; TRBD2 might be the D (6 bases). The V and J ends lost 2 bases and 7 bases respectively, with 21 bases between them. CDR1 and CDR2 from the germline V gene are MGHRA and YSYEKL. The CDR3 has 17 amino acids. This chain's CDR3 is CASSQTLLGGIGNEQFF. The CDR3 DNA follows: TGCGCCAGCAGCCAAACCCTTCTGGGCGGGATAGGAAATGAGCAGTTCTTC.

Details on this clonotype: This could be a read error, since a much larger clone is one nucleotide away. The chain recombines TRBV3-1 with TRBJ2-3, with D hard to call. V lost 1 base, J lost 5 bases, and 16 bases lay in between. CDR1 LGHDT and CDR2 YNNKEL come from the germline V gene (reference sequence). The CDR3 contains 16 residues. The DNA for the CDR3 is TGTGCCAGCAGCCAAGGCCTCTGGGGTCGGGTAGATACGCAGTATTTT. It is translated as CASSQGLWGRVDTQYF.

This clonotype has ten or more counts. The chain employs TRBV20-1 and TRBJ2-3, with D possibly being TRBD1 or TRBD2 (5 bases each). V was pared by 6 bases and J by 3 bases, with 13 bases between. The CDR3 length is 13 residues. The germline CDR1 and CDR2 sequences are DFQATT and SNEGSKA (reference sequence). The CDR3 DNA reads TGCAGTGCGAGTGACGGGGCTACAGATACGCAGTATTTT. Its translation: CSASDGATDTQYF.

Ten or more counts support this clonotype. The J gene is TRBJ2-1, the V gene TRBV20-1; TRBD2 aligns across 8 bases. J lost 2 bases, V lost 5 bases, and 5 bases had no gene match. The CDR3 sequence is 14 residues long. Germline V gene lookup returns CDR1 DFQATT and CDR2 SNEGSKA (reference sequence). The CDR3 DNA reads TGCAGTGCTCCCTTAGCGGGACCCTACAATGAGCAGTTCTTC. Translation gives CSAPLAGPYNEQFF.

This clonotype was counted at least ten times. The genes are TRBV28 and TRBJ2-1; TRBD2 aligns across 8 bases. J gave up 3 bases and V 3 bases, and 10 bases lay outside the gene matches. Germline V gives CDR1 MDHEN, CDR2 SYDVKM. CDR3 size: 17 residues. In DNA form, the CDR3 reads TGTGCCAGCAGTTTCCCTCCCAGCGGGAGAAGCTACAATGAGCAGTTCTTC. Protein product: CASSFPPSGRSYNEQFF.

This CDR3 is CASSLLRGSGTVYF. The DNA for the CDR3 is TGTGCCAGCAGCTTACTCAGGGGAAGTGGGACGGTGTACTTC. The chain carries TRBV7-9 and TRBJ2-5; weak D call: TRBD1 (6 bases). V was cut by 2 bases and J by 13 bases, with 20 bases left in between. This CDR3 is 14 amino acids long. CDR1 is SEHNR, CDR2 FQNEAQ, per germline (reference sequence). Using reference TRBV7-9 and TRBJ2-5 for the parts outside the CDR3, the full variable domain is DTGVSQNPRHKITKRGQNVTFRCDPISEHNRLYWYRQTLGQGPEFLTYFQNEAQLEKSRLLSDRFSAERPKGSFSTLEIQRTEQGDSAMYLCASSLLRGSGTVYFGPGTRLLVL.

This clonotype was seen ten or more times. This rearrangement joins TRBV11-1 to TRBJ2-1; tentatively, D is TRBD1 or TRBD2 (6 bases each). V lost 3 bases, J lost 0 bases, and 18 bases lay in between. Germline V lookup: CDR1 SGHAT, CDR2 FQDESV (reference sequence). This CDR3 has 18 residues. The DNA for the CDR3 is TGTGCCAGCAGCTTGTCGAGGACCGGGGGCGGCTCCTACAATGAGCAGTTCTTC. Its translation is CASSLSRTGGGSYNEQFF. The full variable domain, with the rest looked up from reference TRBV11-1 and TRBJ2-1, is EAEVAQSPRYKITEKSQAVAFWCDPISGHATLYWYRQILGQGPELLVQFQDESVVDDSQLPKDRFSAERLKGVDSTLKIQPAELGDSAMYLCASSLSRTGGGSYNEQFFGPGTRLTVL.

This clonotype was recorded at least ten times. The CDR3 DNA reads as TGCGCCAGCAGCGAGATAGCGGGAGCTGTTTGGGCCGGGGAGCTGTTTTTT. Its protein product is CASSEIAGAVWAGELFF. This chain joins TRBV5-1 and TRBJ2-2; 9 bases agree with TRBD2. Germline CDR1 reads SGHRS; CDR2 reads YFSETQ. The CDR3 has 17 residues. With 4 bases clipped from V and 6 bases from J, the junction kept 13 bases outside the gene matches.

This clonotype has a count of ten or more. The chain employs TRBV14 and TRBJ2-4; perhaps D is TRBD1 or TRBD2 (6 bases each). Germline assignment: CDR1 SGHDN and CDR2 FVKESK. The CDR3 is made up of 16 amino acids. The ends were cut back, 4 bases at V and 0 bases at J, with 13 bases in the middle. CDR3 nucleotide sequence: TGTGCCAGCAGCCCCAGGGGAGCGGGAGCCAAAAACATTCAGTACTTC. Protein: CASSPRGAGAKNIQYF.

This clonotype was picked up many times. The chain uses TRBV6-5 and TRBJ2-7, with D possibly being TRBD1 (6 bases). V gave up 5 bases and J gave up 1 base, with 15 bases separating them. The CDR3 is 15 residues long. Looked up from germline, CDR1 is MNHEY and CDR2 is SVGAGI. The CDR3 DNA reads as TGTGCCAGCAGTCCCTCGGACAGCCAATCCTACGAGCAGTACTTC. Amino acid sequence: CASSPSDSQSYEQYF.

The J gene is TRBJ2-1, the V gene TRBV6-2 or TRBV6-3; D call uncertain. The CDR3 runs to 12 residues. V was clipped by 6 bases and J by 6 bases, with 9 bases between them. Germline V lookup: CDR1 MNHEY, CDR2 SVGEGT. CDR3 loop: CASRPEANEQFF. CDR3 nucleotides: TGTGCCAGCAGACCCGAAGCCAATGAGCAGTTCTTC.

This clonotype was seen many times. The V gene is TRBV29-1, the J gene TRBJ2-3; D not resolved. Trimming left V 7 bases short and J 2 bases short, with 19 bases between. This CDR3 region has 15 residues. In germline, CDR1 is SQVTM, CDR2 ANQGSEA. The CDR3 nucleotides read TGCAGCGGGGGTAAATTAGGTGGGAACACAGATACGCAGTATTTT. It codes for CSGGKLGGNTDTQYF.

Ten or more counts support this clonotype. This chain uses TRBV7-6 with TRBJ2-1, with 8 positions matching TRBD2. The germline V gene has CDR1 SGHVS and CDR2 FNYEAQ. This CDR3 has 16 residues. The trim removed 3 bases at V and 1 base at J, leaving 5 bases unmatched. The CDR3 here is CASSFLSGSSYNEQFF. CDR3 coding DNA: TGTGCCAGCAGCTTCCTCAGCGGGAGTTCCTACAATGAGCAGTTCTTC.

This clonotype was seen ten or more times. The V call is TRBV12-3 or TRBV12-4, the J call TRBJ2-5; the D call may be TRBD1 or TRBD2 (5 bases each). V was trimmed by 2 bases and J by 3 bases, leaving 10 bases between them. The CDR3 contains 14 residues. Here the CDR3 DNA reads TGTGCCAGCAGTTTAACTAGAGGGGAAGAGACCCAGTACTTC. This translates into CASSLTRGEETQYF.

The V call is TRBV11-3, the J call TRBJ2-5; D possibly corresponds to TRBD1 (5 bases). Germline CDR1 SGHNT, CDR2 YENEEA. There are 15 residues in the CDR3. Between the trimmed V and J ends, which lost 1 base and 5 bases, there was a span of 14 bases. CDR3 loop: CASSLGAVAGETQYF. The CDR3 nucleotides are TGTGCCAGCAGCTTAGGGGCCGTGGCAGGGGAGACCCAGTACTTC.

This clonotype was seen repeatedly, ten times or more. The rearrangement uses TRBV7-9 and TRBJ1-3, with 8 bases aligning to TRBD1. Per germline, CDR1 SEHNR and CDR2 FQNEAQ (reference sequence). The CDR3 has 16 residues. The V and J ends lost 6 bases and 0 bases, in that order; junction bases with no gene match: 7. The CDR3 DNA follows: TGTGCCAGCAGTCCCGGGACAGGAAGCTCTGGAAACACCATATATTTT. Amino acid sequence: CASSPGTGSSGNTIYF.

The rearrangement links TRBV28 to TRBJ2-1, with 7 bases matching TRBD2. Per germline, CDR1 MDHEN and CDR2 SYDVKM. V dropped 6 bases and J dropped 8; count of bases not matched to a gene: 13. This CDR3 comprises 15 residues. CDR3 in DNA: TGTGCCAGCAGCGACCTAGCGGCATTAAAGGATGAGCAGTTCTTC. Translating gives CASSDLAALKDEQFF.

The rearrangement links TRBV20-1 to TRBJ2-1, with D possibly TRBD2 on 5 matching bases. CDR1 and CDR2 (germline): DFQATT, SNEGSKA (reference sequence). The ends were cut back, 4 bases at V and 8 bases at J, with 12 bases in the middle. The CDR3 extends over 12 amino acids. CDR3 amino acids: CSAIEAGDEQFF. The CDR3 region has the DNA TGCAGTGCTATTGAGGCGGGCGATGAGCAGTTCTTC.

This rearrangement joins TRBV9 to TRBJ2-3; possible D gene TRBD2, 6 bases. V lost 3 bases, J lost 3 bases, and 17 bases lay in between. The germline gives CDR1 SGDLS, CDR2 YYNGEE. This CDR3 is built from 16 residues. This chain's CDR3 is CASSAGLAQGTDTQYF. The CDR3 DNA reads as TGTGCCAGCAGCGCGGGACTCGCTCAAGGTACAGATACGCAGTATTTT. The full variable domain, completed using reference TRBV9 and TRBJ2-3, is DSGVTQTPKHLITATGQRVTLRCSPRSGDLSVYWYQQSLDQGLQFLIQYYNGEERAKGNILERFSAQQFPDLHSELNLSSLELGDSALYFCASSAGLAQGTDTQYFGPGTRLTVL.

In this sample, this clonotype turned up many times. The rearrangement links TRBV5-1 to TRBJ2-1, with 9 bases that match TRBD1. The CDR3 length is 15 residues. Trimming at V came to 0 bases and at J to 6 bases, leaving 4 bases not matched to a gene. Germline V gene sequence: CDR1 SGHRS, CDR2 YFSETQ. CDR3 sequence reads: CASSLAGQGSNEQFF. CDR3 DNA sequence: TGCGCCAGCAGCTTGGCGGGACAGGGCTCCAATGAGCAGTTCTTC.

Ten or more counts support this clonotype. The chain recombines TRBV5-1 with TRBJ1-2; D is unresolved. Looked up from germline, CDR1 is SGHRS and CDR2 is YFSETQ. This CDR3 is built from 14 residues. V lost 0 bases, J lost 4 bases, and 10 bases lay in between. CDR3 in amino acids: CASSLAYRFYGYTF. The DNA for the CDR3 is TGCGCCAGCAGCTTGGCCTACCGCTTCTATGGCTACACCTTC.

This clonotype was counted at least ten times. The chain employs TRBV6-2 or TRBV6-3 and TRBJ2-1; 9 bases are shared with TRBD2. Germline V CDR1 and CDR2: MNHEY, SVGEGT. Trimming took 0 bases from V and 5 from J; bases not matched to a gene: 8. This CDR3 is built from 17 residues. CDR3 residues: CASSYSFRLAGNNEQFF. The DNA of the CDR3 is TGTGCCAGCAGTTACTCGTTCAGGCTAGCGGGAAACAATGAGCAGTTCTTC.

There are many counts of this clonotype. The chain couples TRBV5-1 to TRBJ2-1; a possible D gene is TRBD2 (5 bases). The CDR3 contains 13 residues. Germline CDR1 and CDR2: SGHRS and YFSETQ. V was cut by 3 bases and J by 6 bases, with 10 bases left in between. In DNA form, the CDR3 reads TGCGCCAGCAGCTCGGACTCCCTCAATGAGCAGTTCTTC. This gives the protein CASSSDSLNEQFF.

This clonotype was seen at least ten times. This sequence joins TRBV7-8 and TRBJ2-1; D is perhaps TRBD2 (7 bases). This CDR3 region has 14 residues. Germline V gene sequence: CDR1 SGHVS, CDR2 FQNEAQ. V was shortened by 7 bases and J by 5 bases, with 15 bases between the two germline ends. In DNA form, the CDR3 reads TGTGCCAGCATCCGAGGGGGGGCCGACAATGAGCAGTTCTTC. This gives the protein CASIRGGADNEQFF.

The CDR3 DNA reads as TGTGCTAGTGCTGAGACCCTTGGACAGAACTATGGCTACACCTTC. This encodes CASAETLGQNYGYTF. The chain recombines TRBV12-5 with TRBJ1-2; TRBD1 is a possible D gene (6 bases). The CDR3 is 15 amino acids. Trimming removed 7 bases at V and 2 bases at J, with 17 bases between. Per germline, CDR1 LGHNT and CDR2 FRNRAP.

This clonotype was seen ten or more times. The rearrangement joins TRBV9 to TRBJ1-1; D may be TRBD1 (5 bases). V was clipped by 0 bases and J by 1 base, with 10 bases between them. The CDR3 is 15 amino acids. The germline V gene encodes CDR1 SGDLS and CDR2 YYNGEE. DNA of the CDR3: TGTGCCAGCAGCGTAGGCCATGGGGGGAACACTGAAGCTTTCTTT. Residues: CASSVGHGGNTEAFF.

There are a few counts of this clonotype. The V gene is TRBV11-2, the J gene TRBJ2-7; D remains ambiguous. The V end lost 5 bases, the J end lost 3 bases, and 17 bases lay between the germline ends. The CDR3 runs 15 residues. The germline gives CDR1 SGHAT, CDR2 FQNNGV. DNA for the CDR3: TGTGCCAGCAGCCCAGTATTCGGCCCAAACTACGAGCAGTACGTC. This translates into CASSPVFGPNYEQYV.

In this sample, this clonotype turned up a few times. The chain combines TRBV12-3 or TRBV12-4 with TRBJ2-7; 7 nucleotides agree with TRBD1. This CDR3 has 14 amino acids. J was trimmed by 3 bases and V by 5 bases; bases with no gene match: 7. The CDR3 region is CASSQTGQFYEQYF. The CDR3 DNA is TGTGCCAGCAGTCAGACGGGACAGTTCTACGAGCAGTACTTC.